This TCR beta chain was sequenced for a study of beta chain features in type 1 diabetes. Sorting that relied on CD45RO/CCR7/CD25/CD127/CD95/CD27 yielded CD4+ naive, central memory, regulatory and stem cell-like memory cells. The sample holds many counts of this clone. Reverse transcription of all isolated RNA meant that expressed TCRB transcripts were sequenced. The data were produced by immunoSEQ multiplex PCR, yet TCRdb's version contains in-frame clones alone and is incomplete. The table lists approximately 140,000 clones, 6.9% of them singletons. Germline V lookup: CDR1 SGHTA, CDR2 FQGTGA. V was shortened by 5 bases and J by 1 base, with 8 bases between the two germline ends. This CDR3 has 13 residues.

The origin of this receptor is a woman aged 25 to 39 in good health. Sequencing input: central memory CD4+ T cells from blood. The J gene is TRBJ1-1, the V gene TRBV7-3; D not resolved. The CDR3 sequence: CASSPEQNTEAFF. CDR3 coding DNA: TGTGCCAGCAGCCCCGAGCAGAACACTGAAGCTTTCTTT.